This T cell receptor (beta chain) was sequenced during a study of CD8 T cells in Susac syndrome. The patients who served as multiple sclerosis controls were treatment-naive and had stable or active relapsing-remitting disease that fulfilled the revised McDonald criteria. The RNA input was roughly 0.45 to 1 ug, and it was reverse transcribed with random hexamers. Amplification of TCR beta CDR3 across 54 Vbeta and 13 Jbeta was performed with immunoSEQ multiplex PCR. MiXCR, run by TCRdb on the immunoSEQ multiplex PCR reads, gives a single entry per CDR3 protein. The sample has 77,000 or so distinct CDR3 sequences; about 95% are singletons. V dropped 2 bases and J dropped 0; count of bases not matched to a gene: 8. The V gene's germline CDR1 is SGHKS and CDR2 YYEKEE (reference sequence). The CDR3 is 17 residues long.

The J gene is TRBJ1-1, the V gene TRBV5-5; TRBD1 aligns across 9 bases. The source is a human donor with multiple sclerosis. Source material: CD8+ T cells from PBMCs. CDR3 DNA sequence: TGTGCCAGCAGCTTATACAGGGGGCAAGGACTGAACACTGAAGCTTTCTTT. This codes for CASSLYRGQGLNTEAFF.